This is a list of T cell receptor beta chains from one sample in a study of siplizumab effects on memory and regulatory T cells. Some clones are missing from TCRdb's copy, which holds only in-frame ones; the method was immunoSEQ multiplex PCR. The sample holds roughly 93,000 clones; about 94% are singletons and the top ten take about 1.4%. The sequenced material came from non-Treg CD4+ T cells sorted from blood. The receptors were sampled from a human donor in good health. Both conserved end residues are part of each CDR3. The size field is filled for only some rows; it gives once, few, many or a size class.

J gene: TRBJ2-2; V gene: TRBV28; clone size: -; CDR3 protein: CASSFVVVAGELFF
J gene: TRBJ1-2; V gene: TRBV21-1; clone size: -; CDR3 protein: CASSKATGEYYGYTF
J gene: TRBJ1-5; V gene: TRBV11-2; clone size: -; CDR3 protein: CASSLGYNQPQHF
J gene: TRBJ2-7; V gene: TRBV5-1; clone size: -; CDR3 protein: CASKETGIGTSRLSEQYF
J gene: TRBJ2-2; V gene: TRBV7-2; clone size: -; CDR3 protein: CASSLSGDRVAGELFF
J gene: TRBJ2-1; V gene: TRBV19; clone size: -; CDR3 protein: CASMVLGGQGNEQFF
J gene: TRBJ1-4; V gene: TRBV12-5; clone size: -; CDR3 protein: CASGLEGSPNEKLFF
J gene: TRBJ1-1; V gene: TRBV19; clone size: -; CDR3 protein: CASTITHGTGREAFF
J gene: TRBJ2-2; V gene: TRBV5-8; clone size: -; CDR3 protein: CASSFFGELFF
J gene: TRBJ1-1; V gene: TRBV6-5; clone size: -; CDR3 protein: CASSYGDRGDTEAFF
J gene: TRBJ2-7; V gene: TRBV28; clone size: -; CDR3 protein: CASNTVRGRTYEQYF
J gene: TRBJ2-3; V gene: TRBV6-1; clone size: -; CDR3 protein: CASTDLDLWGTDTQYF
J gene: TRBJ2-6; V gene: TRBV28; clone size: -; CDR3 protein: CASRPPYTGTDLSGANVLTF
J gene: TRBJ2-7; V gene: TRBV5-1; clone size: once; CDR3 protein: CASMGVGGEQYF
J gene: TRBJ2-7; V gene: TRBV11-3; clone size: -; CDR3 protein: CASSLSRSYEQYF